These 7 T cell receptor beta chains originate from one sample sequenced in a study of blood T cells in healthy people across ages. With a J-beta primer mix and a sample-barcoded 5' primer, a second PCR ran about 6 to 11 cycles. MiXCR was run by TCRdb on the 5' RACE reads, yielding one entry per CDR3 protein. Among 1.5 million to 2 million distinct CDR3 sequences listed, roughly 32% were seen once. Sequencing was done on a sample of blood. The receptors derive from a young woman in good health.

J is TRBJ2-7 and V is TRBV6-6, with 10 bases aligning to TRBD1. Germline values: CDR1 MNHNY, CDR2 SVGAGI (reference sequence). V gave up 10 bases and J gave up 5 bases; unmatched junction bases: 11. This CDR3 has 14 residues. DNA for the CDR3: TGTGCCACCCTCTCCGGGACAGGGGTAAACGAGCAGTACTTC. Protein: CATLSGTGVNEQYF.

This clonotype has just one count. A clone one base away is much larger, so this may be a read error. The chain combines TRBV6-6 with TRBJ2-7; D perhaps matches TRBD1 (6 bases). This CDR3 contains 14 residues. CDR1 and CDR2 from the germline V gene are MNHNY and SVGAGI (reference sequence). For the CDR3, the DNA is TGTGCCAACAGTTACACCAGGGGCCCCTACGAGCAGTACTTC. Translation gives CANSYTRGPYEQYF.

This chain joins TRBV7-8 and TRBJ2-1, with a weak D call TRBD2 (5 bases). Germline CDR1 and CDR2: SGHVS and FQNEAQ. The CDR3 has 15 amino acids. V shed 3 bases and J shed 9 bases, with 18 bases lying between them. The CDR3 DNA sequence: TGTGCCAGCAGCTTCCCGTCGCTAGGTGAGGGTGAGCAGTTCTTC. The encoded protein is CASSFPSLGEGEQFF.

The chain employs TRBV3-1 and TRBJ2-1; the D call may be TRBD1 or TRBD2 (5 bases each). The CDR3 contains 17 residues. The germline V gene encodes CDR1 LGHDT and CDR2 YNNKEL (reference sequence). V was trimmed by 0 bases and J by 5 bases, leaving 17 bases between them. CDR3 sequence reads: CASSQDLAGSIDNEQFF. CDR3 bases: TGTGCCAGCAGCCAAGATCTGGCAGGGAGCATAGACAATGAGCAGTTCTTC.

Comments on this clonotype: A read error may produce the germline difference seen at one junction end. The chain couples TRBV4-1 to TRBJ2-7, with 9 bases matching TRBD1. The CDR3 totals 16 residues. The germline V gene encodes CDR1 MGHRA and CDR2 YSYEKL. CDR3 in amino acids: CAGSQEKTGGYYEQYF. CDR3 nucleotide sequence: TGCGCCGGCAGCCAAGAAAAAACAGGGGGCTACTACGAGCAGTACTTC.

This chain uses TRBV12-3 or TRBV12-4 with TRBJ2-1; 12 bases align to TRBD2. This CDR3 has 16 amino acids. The J segment lost 8 bases and the V segment lost 3 bases, leaving 8 bases of the junction unmatched. The CDR3 protein is CASSFPRLAGVYEQFF. Here the CDR3 DNA reads TGTGCCAGCAGTTTTCCCAGACTAGCGGGAGTTTATGAGCAGTTCTTC.

V usage is TRBV28 and J usage is TRBJ1-3; D not resolved. V shed 6 bases and J shed 0 bases, with 9 bases lying between them. Germline V gives CDR1 MDHEN, CDR2 SYDVKM. This CDR3 region has 14 residues. Here the CDR3 reads CASSHRSSGNTIYF. The CDR3 DNA is TGTGCCAGCAGCCACCGCAGCTCTGGAAACACCATATATTTT.